The clone carrying this T cell receptor beta chain was found a few times. Its cognate antigen is unknown. Focal radiation and CTLA-4 blockade (ipilimumab) were tested in chemo-refractory metastatic non-small-cell lung cancer patients. Assay used: immunoSEQ multiplex PCR; TCRdb lists only in-frame clones, some missing. The repertoire includes some 80,000 clones, 78% of them detected once, and roughly 22% sits in the top ten. This CDR3 spans 11 amino acids. Germline CDR1 reads SQVTM; CDR2 reads ANQGSEA. Trimming took 1 base from V and 8 from J, leaving 8 bases between them. The sample belongs to a study of radiotherapy plus CTLA-4 blockade in lung cancer. Study overall: Objective response rate was about 18%; disease control rate, approximately 30%. General observations from the study: The authors reported that early blood T cell clone dynamics, with interferon-beta, best predicted response.

The rearrangement uses TRBV29-1 and TRBJ1-2; D gene uncertain. The source of this sequence is a human donor with non-small cell lung cancer whose response to radiotherapy plus ipilimumab could not be evaluated. Some clones in this sample may be carry-over from other donors' samples. The sample consisted of peripheral blood, taken from a patient treated with radiotherapy plus ipilimumab. CDR3 loop: CSVEVARGYTF. The CDR3 region has the DNA TGCAGCGTTGAAGTAGCACGAGGCTACACCTTC.